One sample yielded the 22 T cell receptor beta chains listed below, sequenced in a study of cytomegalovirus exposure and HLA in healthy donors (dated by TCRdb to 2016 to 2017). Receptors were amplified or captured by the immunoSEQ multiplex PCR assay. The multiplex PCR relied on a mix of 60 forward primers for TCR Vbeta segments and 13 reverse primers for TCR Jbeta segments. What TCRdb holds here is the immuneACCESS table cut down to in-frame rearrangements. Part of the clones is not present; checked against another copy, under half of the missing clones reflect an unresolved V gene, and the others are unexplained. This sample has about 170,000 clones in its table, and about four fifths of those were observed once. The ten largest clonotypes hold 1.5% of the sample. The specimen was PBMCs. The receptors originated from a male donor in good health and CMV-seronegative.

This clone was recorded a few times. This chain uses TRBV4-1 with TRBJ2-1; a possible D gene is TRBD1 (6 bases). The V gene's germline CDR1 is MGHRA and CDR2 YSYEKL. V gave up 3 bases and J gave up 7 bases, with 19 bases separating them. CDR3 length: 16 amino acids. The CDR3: CASSHPTGPLGNEQFF. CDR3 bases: TGCGCCAGCAGCCACCCGACAGGCCCATTGGGGAATGAGCAGTTCTTC.

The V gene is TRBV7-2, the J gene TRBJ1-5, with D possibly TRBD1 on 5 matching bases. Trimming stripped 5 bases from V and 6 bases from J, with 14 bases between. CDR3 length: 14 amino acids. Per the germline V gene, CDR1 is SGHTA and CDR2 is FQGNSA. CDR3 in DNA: TGTGCCAGCAGCACCAGTAGGGGTTCTCAGCCCCAGCATTTT. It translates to CASSTSRGSQPQHF.

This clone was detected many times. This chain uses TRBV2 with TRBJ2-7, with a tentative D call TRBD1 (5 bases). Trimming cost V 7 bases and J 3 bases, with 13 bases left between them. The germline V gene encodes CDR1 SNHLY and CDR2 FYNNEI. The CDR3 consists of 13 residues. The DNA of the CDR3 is TGTGCCAGCATTCCATCTGACAGCTACGAGCAGTACTTC. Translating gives CASIPSDSYEQYF.

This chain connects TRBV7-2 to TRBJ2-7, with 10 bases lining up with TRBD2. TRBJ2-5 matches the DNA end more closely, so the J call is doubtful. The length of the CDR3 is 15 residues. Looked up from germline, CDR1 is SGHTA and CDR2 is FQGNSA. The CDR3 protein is CASSLEAGGQETQYF. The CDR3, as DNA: TGTGCCAGCAGCTTAGAAGCGGGAGGGCAAGAGACCCAGTACTTC.

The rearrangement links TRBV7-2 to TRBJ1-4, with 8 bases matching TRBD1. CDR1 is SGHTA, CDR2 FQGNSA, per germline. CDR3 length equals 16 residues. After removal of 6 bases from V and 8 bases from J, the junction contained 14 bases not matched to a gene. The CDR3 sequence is CASSLNPRGQGEKLFF. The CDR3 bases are TGTGCCAGCAGTCTGAATCCCAGGGGGCAAGGGGAAAAACTGTTTTTT.

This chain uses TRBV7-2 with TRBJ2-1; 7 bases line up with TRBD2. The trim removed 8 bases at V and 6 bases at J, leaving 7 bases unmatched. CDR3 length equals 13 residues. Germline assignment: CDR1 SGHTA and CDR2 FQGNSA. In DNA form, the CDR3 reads TGTGCCAGCCGGGCGACTAGCAGCAATGAGCAGTTCTTC. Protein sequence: CASRATSSNEQFF.

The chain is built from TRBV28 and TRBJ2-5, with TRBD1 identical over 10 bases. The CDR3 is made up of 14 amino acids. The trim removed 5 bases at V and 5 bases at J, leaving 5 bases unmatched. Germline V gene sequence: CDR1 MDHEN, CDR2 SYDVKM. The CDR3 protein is CASSTPGQGETQYF. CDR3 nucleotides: TGTGCCAGCAGTACGCCGGGACAGGGGGAGACCCAGTACTTC. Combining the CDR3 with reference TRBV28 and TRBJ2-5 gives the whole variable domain DVKVTQSSRYLVKRTGEKVFLECVQDMDHENMFWYRQDPGLGLRLIYFSYDVKMKEKGDIPEGYSVSREKKERFSLILESASTNQTSMYLCASSTPGQGETQYFGPGTRLLVL.

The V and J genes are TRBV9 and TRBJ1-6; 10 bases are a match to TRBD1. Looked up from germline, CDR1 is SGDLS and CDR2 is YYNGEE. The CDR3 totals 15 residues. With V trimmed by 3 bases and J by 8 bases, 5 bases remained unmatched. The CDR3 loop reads CASSAGQGPYSPLHF. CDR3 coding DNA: TGTGCCAGCAGCGCGGGACAGGGGCCCTATTCACCCCTCCACTTT.

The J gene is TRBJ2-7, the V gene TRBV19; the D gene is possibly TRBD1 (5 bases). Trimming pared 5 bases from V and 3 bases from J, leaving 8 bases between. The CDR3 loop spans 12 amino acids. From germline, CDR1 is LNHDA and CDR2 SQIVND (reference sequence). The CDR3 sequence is CASSPDSYEQYF. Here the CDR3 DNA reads TGTGCCAGTAGTCCCGACAGCTACGAGCAGTACTTC.

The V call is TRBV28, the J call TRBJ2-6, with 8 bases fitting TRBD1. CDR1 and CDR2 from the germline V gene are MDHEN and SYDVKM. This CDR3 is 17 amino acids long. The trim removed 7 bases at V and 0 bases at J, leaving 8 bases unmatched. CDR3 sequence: CASKQGGQISGANVLTF. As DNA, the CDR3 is TGTGCCAGCAAACAGGGGGGACAAATCTCTGGGGCCAACGTCCTGACTTTC. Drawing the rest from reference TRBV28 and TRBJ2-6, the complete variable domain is DVKVTQSSRYLVKRTGEKVFLECVQDMDHENMFWYRQDPGLGLRLIYFSYDVKMKEKGDIPEGYSVSREKKERFSLILESASTNQTSMYLCASKQGGQISGANVLTFGAGSRLTVL.

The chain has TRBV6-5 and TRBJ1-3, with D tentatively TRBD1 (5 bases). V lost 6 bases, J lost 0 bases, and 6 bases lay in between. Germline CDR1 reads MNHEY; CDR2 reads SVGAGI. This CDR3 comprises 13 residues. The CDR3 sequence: CASRTASGNTIYF. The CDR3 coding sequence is TGTGCCAGCAGGACAGCCTCTGGAAACACCATATATTTT.

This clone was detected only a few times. The CDR3 sequence is CASSPLRGGQRDEQFF. The CDR3 DNA reads as TGTGCCAGCTCACCACTCCGCGGCGGACAACGGGATGAGCAGTTCTTC. V usage is TRBV18 and J usage is TRBJ2-1, with D possibly matching TRBD1 (5 bases). This CDR3 comprises 16 residues. The V gene lost 1 base and the J gene lost 8 bases, with 18 bases spanning the gap. Germline assignment: CDR1 KGHSH and CDR2 LQKENI.

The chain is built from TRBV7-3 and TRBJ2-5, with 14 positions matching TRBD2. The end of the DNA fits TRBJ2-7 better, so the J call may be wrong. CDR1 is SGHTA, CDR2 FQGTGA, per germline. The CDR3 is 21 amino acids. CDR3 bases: TGTGCCAGCAGCTTATGGGGTGCGACTAGCGGGAGGGCCCTTGGGAGCTACGAGCAGTACTTC. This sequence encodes CASSLWGATSGRALGSYEQYF.

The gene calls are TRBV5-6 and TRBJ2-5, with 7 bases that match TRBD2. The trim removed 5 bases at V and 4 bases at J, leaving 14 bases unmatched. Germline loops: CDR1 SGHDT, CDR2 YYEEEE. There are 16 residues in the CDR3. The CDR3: CASRRRGRGVAETQYF. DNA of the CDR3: TGTGCCAGCAGACGGCGGGGCCGGGGGGTAGCAGAGACCCAGTACTTC.

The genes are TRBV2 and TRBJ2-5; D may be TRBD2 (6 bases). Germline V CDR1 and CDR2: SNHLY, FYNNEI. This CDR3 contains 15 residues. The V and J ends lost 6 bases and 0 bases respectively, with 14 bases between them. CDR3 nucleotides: TGTGCCAGCAGCAATGGGGGACTGCACCAAGAGACCCAGTACTTC. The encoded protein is CASSNGGLHQETQYF. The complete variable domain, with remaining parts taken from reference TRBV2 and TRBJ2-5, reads EPEVTQTPSHQVTQMGQEVILRCVPISNHLYFYWYRQILGQKVEFLVSFYNNEISEKSEIFDDQFSVERPDGSNFTLKIRSTKLEDSAMYFCASSNGGLHQETQYFGPGTRLLVL.

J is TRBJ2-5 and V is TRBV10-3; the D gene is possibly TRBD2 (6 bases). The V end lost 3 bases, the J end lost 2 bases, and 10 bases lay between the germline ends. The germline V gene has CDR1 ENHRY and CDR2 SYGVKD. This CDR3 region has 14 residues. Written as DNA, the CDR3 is TGTGCCATCAGTGAATTGGGGGGACAAGAGACCCAGTACTTC. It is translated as CAISELGGQETQYF.

CDR3: CASSPAGLVGYEQYF. CDR3 nucleotides: TGTGCCAGCAGCCCCGCGGGACTAGTAGGATACGAGCAGTACTTC. This chain uses TRBV5-6 with TRBJ2-5; the match to TRBD2 covers 8 bases. The DNA end is a closer match to TRBJ2-7, so the J assignment may be wrong. CDR3 size: 15 residues. Germline CDR1 SGHDT, CDR2 YYEEEE.

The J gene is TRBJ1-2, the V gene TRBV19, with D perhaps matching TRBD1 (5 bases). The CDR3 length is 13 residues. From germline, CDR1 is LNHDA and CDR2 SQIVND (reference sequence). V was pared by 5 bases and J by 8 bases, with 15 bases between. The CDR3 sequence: CASSASGLGGYTF. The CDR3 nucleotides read TGTGCCAGTAGTGCCTCAGGGTTAGGAGGCTACACCTTC.

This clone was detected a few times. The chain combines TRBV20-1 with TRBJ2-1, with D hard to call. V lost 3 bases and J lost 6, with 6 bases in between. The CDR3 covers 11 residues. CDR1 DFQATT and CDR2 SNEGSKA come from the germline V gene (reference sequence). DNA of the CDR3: TGCAGTGCTAGCAGGTCCAATGAGCAGTTCTTC. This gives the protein CSASRSNEQFF.

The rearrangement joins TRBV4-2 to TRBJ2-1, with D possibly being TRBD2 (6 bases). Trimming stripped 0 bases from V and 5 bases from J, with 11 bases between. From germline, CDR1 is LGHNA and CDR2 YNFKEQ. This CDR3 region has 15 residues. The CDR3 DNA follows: TGTGCCAGCAGCCAAGAGGGAGGCAGGAACAATGAGCAGTTCTTC. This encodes CASSQEGGRNNEQFF.

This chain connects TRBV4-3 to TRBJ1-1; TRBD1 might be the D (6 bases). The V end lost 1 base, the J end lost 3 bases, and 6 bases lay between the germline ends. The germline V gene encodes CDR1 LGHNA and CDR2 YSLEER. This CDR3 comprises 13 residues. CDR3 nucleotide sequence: TGCGCCAGCAGCCAAGGGGGGCACACTGAAGCTTTCTTT. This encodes CASSQGGHTEAFF.

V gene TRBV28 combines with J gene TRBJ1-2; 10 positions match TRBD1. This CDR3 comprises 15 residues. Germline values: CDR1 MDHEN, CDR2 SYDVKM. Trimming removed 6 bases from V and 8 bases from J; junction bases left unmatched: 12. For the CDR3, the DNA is TGTGCCAGCAGCACAGCGGACAGGGGGTCATTAGGCTACACCTTC. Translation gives CASSTADRGSLGYTF.